A selection of T cell receptor beta chains follows, all from one sample in a study of blood T cell repertoires in COVID-19. Using immunoSEQ multiplex PCR, the repertoire was profiled, and TCRdb retains in-frame clones only, with some absent. The sample consists of around 22,000 clones, around 87% of them appearing once. Input material: peripheral blood. The receptors come from a human donor with active COVID-19. The donor label of this sample is uncertain. CDR3s include the opening cysteine and the closing phenylalanine or tryptophan. D genes are given only for firm matches. For some rows the clone size is stated as once, few or many, or as a class when expanded; others skip it.

J: TRBJ1-6
D: TRBD1
V: TRBV7-3
size: few
CDR3: CASSRTGPNSPLHF
DNA: TGTGCCAGCAGTCGGACAGGACCGAATTCACCCCTCCACTTT

J: TRBJ1-1
D: -
V: TRBV7-8
size: once
CDR3: CASSLRRTEAFF
DNA: TGTGCCAGCAGCTTACGGAGGACTGAAGCTTTCTTT

J: TRBJ1-1
D: -
V: TRBV3-1/TRBV3-2
size: -
CDR3: CASSGAGNTEAFF
DNA: TGTGCCAGCAGCGGGGCAGGGAACACTGAAGCTTTCTTT

J: TRBJ2-3
D: TRBD1
V: TRBV19
size: once
CDR3: CASSIPTGDTQYF
DNA: TGTGCCAGTAGTATCCCGACAGGGGATACGCAGTATTTT

J: TRBJ1-5
D: TRBD1
V: TRBV27
size: -
CDR3: CASIKPRDRGTSMGNQPQHF
DNA: TGTGCCAGCATCAAACCCCGGGACAGGGGCACTTCAATGGGAAATCAGCCCCAGCATTTT

J: TRBJ2-1
D: TRBD2
V: TRBV12-5
size: medium-sized
CDR3: CASGFRREVNNEQFF
DNA: TGTGCTAGTGGTTTTCGGCGGGAGGTAAACAATGAGCAGTTCTTC

J: TRBJ2-3
D: TRBD2
V: TRBV29-1
size: -
CDR3: CSVLTSGNTDTQYF
DNA: TGCAGCGTCCTGACTAGCGGGAACACAGATACGCAGTATTTT

J: TRBJ2-5
D: TRBD2
V: TRBV2
size: -
CDR3: CASSLRTSGGETQYF
DNA: TGTGCCAGCAGTCTCAGGACTAGCGGGGGAGAGACCCAGTACTTC

J: TRBJ2-7
D: -
V: TRBV6-5
size: -
CDR3: CASTRGGGYEQYF
DNA: TGTGCCAGCACCCGAGGGGGGGGCTACGAGCAGTACTTC

J: TRBJ2-7
D: -
V: TRBV21-1
size: -
CDR3: CASSKLRVYEQYF
DNA: TGTGCCAGCAGCAAACTTCGGGTATACGAGCAGTACTTC

J: TRBJ2-1
D: -
V: TRBV6-6
size: -
CDR3: CASSLRGHSYNEQFF
DNA: TGTGCCAGCAGTCTGCGGGGGCACTCCTACAATGAGCAGTTCTTC

J: TRBJ2-1
D: -
V: TRBV2
size: -
CDR3: CASRSRRTNEQFF
DNA: TGTGCCAGCAGGTCTCGGAGGACGAATGAGCAGTTCTTC

J: TRBJ2-7
D: -
V: TRBV4-2
size: -
CDR3: CASSQEGTSRYEQYF
DNA: TGTGCCAGCAGCCAAGAGGGGACAAGTCGATACGAGCAGTACTTC

J: TRBJ2-5
D: -
V: TRBV6-1
size: -
CDR3: CASSEETGIYETQYF
DNA: TGTGCCAGCAGTGAAGAAACAGGGATCTACGAGACCCAGTACTTC

J: TRBJ2-1
D: TRBD1
V: TRBV18
size: -
CDR3: CASSPSGQGAQNEQFF
DNA: TGTGCCAGCTCACCCTCGGGCCAGGGGGCTCAAAATGAGCAGTTCTTC

J: TRBJ2-5
D: TRBD2
V: TRBV4-3
size: -
CDR3: CASSQAHGGEETQYF
DNA: TGCGCCAGCAGCCAAGCCCACGGGGGGGAAGAGACCCAGTACTTC

J: TRBJ2-3
D: -
V: TRBV2
size: -
CDR3: CASSEKSGERDTQYF
DNA: TGTGCCAGCAGTGAAAAGTCCGGAGAACGAGATACGCAGTATTTT

J: TRBJ1-5
D: TRBD1
V: TRBV6-5
size: -
CDR3: CASIQTGNQPQHF
DNA: TGTGCCAGCATTCAGACAGGGAATCAGCCCCAGCATTTT

J: TRBJ2-7
D: TRBD2
V: TRBV30
size: once
CDR3: CAWSAGTRSYEQYF
DNA: TGTGCCTGGAGTGCCGGGACTAGGTCCTACGAGCAGTACTTC

J: TRBJ2-2
D: -
V: TRBV11-3
size: -
CDR3: CASSLVRGAGELFF
DNA: TGTGCCAGCAGCTTAGTCAGGGGGGCCGGGGAGCTGTTTTTT

J: TRBJ2-1
D: TRBD1
V: TRBV7-9
size: once
CDR3: CASSSGQGIYDEQFF
DNA: TGTGCCAGCAGCTCGGGACAGGGGATATACGATGAGCAGTTCTTC

J: TRBJ1-2
D: TRBD1
V: TRBV11-3
size: -
CDR3: CASSPLDRGYGYTF
DNA: TGTGCCAGCAGCCCCTTGGACAGGGGTTATGGCTACACCTTC

J: TRBJ1-1
D: TRBD1
V: TRBV10-3
size: once
CDR3: CAISHRGAETEAFF
DNA: TGTGCCATCAGTCACAGGGGAGCAGAGACTGAAGCTTTCTTT

J: TRBJ2-5
D: TRBD1
V: TRBV20-1
size: -
CDR3: CSARTGETQYF
DNA: TGCAGTGCTAGGACAGGGGAGACCCAGTACTTC

J: TRBJ2-1
D: TRBD2
V: TRBV19
size: -
CDR3: CASMTLAGGPTNEQFF
DNA: TGTGCCAGTATGACCTTAGCGGGAGGGCCGACGAATGAGCAGTTCTTC

J: TRBJ1-6
D: -
V: TRBV28
size: -
CDR3: CASSLLQGSPLHF
DNA: TGTGCCAGCAGTTTACTTCAGGGTTCACCCCTCCACTTT